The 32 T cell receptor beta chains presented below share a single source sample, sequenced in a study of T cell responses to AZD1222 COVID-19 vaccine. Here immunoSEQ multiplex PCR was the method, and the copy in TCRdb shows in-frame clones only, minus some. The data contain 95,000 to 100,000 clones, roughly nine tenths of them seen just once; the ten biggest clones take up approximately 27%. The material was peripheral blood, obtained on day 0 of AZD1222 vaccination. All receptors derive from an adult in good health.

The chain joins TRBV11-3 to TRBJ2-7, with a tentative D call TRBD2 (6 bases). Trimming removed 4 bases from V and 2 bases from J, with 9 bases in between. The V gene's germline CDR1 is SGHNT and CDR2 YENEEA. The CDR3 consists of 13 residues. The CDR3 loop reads CASSSRTTYEQYF. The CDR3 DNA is TGTGCCAGCAGCTCCCGGACTACCTACGAGCAGTACTTC.

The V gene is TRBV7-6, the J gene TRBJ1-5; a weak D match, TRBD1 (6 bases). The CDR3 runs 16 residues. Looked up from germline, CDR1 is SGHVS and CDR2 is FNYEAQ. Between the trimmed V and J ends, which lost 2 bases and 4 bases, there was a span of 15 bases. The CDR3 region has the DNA TGTGCCAGCAGCTTAAACCCCGGACAGCCTAATCAGCCCCAGCATTTT. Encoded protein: CASSLNPGQPNQPQHF.

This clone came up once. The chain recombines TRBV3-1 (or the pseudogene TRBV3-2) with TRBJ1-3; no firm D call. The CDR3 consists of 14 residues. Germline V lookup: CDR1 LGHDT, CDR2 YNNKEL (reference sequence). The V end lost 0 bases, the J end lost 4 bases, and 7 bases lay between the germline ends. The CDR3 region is CASSQDIRGNTIYF. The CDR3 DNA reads TGTGCCAGCAGCCAAGATATTAGAGGAAACACCATATATTTT.

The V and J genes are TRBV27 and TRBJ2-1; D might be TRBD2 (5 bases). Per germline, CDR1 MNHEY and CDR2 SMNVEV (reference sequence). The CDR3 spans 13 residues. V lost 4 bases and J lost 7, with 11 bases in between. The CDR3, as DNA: TGTGCCAGCAGTTCCCAGAGGGTGAATGAGCAGTTCTTC. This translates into CASSSQRVNEQFF.

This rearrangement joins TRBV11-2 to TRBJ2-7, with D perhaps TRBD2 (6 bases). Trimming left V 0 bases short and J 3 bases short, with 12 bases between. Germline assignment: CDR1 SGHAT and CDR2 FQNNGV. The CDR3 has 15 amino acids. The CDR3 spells CASSLEGRSFYEQYF. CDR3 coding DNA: TGTGCCAGCAGCTTAGAGGGGAGGTCTTTCTACGAGCAGTACTTC.

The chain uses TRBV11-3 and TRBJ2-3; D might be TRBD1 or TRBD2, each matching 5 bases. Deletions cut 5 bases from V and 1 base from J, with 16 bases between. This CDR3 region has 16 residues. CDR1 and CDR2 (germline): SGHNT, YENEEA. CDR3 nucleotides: TGTGCCAGCAGCCCAGGGAGCGGAGGAGGCACAGATACGCAGTATTTT. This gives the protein CASSPGSGGGTDTQYF.

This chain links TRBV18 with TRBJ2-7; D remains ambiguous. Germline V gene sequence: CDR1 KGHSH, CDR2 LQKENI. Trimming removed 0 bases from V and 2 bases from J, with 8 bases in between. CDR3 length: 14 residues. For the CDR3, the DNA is TGTGCCAGCTCACCACCGGGAAGGGCCTACGAGCAGTACTTC. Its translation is CASSPPGRAYEQYF.

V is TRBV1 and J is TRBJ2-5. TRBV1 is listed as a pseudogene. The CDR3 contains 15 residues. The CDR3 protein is CTSSQEGRPQETQYF. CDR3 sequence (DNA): TGCACCAGCAGCCAAGAGGGACGCCCCCAAGAGACCCAGTACTTC.

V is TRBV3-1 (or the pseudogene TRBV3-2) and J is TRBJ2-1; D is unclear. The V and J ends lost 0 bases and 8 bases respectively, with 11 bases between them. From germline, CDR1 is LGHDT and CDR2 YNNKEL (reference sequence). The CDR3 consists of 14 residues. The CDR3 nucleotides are TGTGCCAGCAGCCAAGAGGGTAGCTTGGATGAGCAGTTCTTC. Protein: CASSQEGSLDEQFF.

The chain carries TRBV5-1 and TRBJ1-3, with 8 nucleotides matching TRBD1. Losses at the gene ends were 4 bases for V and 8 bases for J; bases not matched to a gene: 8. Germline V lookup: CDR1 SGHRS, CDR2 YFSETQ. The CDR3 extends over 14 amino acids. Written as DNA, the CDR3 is TGCGCCAGCAGCCCCGGGACAGGCGGAGACACCATATATTTT. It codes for CASSPGTGGDTIYF.

CDR3 nucleotide sequence: TGTGCCAGCAGCTTGGCCCTCAAAGCCCAGCAGTACTTC. This gives the protein CASSLALKAQQYF. V usage is TRBV5-4 and J usage is TRBJ2-7; the D is unclear. This CDR3 is built from 13 residues. V was trimmed by 0 bases and J by 8 bases, leaving 12 bases between them. The germline CDR1 and CDR2 sequences are SGHNT and YYREEE (reference sequence).

The CDR3 reads CASSQSIQGAEKLFF. The CDR3 region has the DNA TGTGCCAGCAGCCAATCGATACAGGGGGCGGAAAAACTGTTTTTT. V is TRBV16 and J is TRBJ1-4, with TRBD1 identical over 9 bases. V gave up 0 bases and J gave up 8 bases; unmatched junction bases: 4. In germline, CDR1 is KGHSY, CDR2 FQNENV. CDR3 length: 15 residues.

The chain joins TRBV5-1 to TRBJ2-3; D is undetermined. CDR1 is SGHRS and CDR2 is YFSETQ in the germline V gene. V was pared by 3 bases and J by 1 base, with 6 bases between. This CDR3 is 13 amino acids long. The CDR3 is CASSSGGTDTQYF. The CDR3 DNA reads TGCGCCAGCAGCTCTGGGGGCACAGATACGCAGTATTTT.

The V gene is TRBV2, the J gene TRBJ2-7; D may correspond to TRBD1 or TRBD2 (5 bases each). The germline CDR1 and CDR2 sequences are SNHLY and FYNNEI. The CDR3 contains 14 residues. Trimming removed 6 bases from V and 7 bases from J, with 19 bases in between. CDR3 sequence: CASRAAGAIPEQYF. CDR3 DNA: TGTGCCAGCAGAGCCGCCGGGGCAATCCCTGAGCAGTACTTC. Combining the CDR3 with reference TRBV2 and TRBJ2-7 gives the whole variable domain EPEVTQTPSHQVTQMGQEVILRCVPISNHLYFYWYRQILGQKVEFLVSFYNNEISEKSEIFDDQFSVERPDGSNFTLKIRSTKLEDSAMYFCASRAAGAIPEQYFGPGTRLTVT.

CDR3 in amino acids: CASSLAGGAGGYTF. DNA for the CDR3: TGCGCCAGCAGCTTGGCCGGAGGGGCTGGTGGCTACACCTTC. The V and J genes are TRBV5-1 and TRBJ1-2; D perhaps matches TRBD1 (5 bases). V lost 0 bases to trimming and J lost 7 bases, with 13 bases between them. The CDR3 length is 14 residues. Per germline, CDR1 SGHRS and CDR2 YFSETQ.

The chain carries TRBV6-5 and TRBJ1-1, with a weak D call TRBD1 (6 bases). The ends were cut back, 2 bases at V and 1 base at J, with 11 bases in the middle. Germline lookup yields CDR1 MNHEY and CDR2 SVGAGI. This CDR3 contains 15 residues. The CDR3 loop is CASSYGSTGNTEAFF. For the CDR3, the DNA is TGTGCCAGCAGTTACGGCTCGACAGGGAACACTGAAGCTTTCTTT.

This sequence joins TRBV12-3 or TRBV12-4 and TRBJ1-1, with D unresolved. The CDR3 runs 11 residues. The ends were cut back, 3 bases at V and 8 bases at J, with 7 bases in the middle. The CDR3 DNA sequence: TGTGCCAGCAGTTTGCGAGGGGAAGCTTTCTTT. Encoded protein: CASSLRGEAFF.

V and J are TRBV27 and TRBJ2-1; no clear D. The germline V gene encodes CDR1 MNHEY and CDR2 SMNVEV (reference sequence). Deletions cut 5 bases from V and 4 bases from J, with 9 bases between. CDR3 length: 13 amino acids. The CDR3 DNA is TGTGCCAGCAGTCCCCTGGATTACAATGAGCAGTTCTTC. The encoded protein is CASSPLDYNEQFF.

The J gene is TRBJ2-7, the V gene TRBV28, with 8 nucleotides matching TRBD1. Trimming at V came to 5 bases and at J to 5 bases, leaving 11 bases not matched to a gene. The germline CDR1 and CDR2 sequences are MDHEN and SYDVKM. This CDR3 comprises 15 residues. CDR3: CASSTPGTGAHEQYF. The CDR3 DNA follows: TGTGCCAGCAGTACCCCTGGGACAGGCGCCCACGAGCAGTACTTC.

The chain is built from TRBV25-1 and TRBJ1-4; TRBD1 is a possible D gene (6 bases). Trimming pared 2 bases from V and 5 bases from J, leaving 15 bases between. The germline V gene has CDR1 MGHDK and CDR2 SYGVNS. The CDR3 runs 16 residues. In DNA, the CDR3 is TGTGCCAGCAGTGAAGGACAGCTTGATCCCAATGAAAAACTGTTTTTT. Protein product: CASSEGQLDPNEKLFF.

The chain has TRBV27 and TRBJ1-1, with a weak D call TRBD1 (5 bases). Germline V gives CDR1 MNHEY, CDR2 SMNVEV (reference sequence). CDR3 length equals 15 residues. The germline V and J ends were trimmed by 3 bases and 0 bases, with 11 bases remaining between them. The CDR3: CASSFSGLMNTEAFF. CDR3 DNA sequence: TGTGCCAGCAGTTTTTCAGGGCTCATGAACACTGAAGCTTTCTTT.

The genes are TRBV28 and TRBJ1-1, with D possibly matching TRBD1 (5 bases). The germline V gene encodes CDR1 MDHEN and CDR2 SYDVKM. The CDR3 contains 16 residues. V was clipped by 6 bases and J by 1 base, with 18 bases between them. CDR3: CASSPDKGLGNTEAFF. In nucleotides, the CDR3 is TGTGCCAGCAGCCCTGACAAGGGGTTGGGGAACACTGAAGCTTTCTTT.

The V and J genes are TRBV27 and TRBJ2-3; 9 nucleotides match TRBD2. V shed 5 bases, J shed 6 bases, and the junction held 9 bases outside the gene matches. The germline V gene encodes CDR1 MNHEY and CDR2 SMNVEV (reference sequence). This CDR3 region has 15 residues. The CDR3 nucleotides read TGTGCCAGCAGTCTCCCAGCGGGAGGTCGTGATACGCAGTATTTT. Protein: CASSLPAGGRDTQYF.

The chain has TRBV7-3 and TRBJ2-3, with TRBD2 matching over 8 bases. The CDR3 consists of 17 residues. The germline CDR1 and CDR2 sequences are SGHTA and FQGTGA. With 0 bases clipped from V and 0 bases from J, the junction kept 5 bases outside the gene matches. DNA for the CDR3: TGTGCCAGCAGCTTAACCCCCCCTAGCGGGAGCACAGATACGCAGTATTTT. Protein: CASSLTPPSGSTDTQYF.

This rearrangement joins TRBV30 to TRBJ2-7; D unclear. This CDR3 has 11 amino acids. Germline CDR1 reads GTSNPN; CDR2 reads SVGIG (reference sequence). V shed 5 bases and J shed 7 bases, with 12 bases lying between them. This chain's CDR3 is CAWATAQEQYF. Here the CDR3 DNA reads TGTGCCTGGGCCACCGCACAGGAGCAGTACTTC.

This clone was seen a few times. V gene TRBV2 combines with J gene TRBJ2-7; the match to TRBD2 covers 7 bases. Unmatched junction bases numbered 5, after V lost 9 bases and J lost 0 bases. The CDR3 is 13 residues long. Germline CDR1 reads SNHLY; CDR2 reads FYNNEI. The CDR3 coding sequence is TGTGCCAGTCAAGAGCGGGGCTCCTACGAGCAGTACTTC. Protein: CASQERGSYEQYF. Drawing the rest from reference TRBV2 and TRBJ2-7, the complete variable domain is EPEVTQTPSHQVTQMGQEVILRCVPISNHLYFYWYRQILGQKVEFLVSFYNNEISEKSEIFDDQFSVERPDGSNFTLKIRSTKLEDSAMYFCASQERGSYEQYFGPGTRLTVT.

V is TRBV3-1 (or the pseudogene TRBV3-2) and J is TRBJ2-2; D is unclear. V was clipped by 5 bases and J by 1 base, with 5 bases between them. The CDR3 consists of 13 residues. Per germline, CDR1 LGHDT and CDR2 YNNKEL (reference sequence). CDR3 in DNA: TGTGCCAGCAGCGCCTTGAACACCGGGGAGCTGTTTTTT. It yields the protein CASSALNTGELFF.

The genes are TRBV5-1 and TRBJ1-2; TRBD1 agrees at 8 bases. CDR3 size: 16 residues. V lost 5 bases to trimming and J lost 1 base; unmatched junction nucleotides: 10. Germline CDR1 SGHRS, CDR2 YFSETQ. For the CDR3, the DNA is TGCGCCAGCAGTCTCCACGGGACAGGATTTAACTATGGCTACACCTTC. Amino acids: CASSLHGTGFNYGYTF.

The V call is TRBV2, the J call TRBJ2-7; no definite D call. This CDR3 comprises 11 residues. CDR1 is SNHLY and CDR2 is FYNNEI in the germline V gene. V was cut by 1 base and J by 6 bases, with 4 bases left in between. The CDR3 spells CASSEGVEQYF. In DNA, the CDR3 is TGTGCCAGCAGTGAAGGGGTCGAGCAGTACTTC.

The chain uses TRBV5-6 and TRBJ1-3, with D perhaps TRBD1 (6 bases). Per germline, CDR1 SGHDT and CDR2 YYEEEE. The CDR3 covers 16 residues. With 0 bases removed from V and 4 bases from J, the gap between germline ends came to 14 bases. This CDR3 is CASSLALGDIGNTIYF. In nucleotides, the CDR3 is TGTGCCAGCAGCTTGGCCCTCGGGGACATAGGAAACACCATATATTTT.

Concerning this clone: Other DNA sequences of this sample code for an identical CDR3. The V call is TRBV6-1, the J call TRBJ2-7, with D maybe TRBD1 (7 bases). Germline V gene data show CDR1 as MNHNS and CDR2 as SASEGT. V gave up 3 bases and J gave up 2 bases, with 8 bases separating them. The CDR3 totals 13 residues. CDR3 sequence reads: CASSDRGAYEQYF. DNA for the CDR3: TGTGCCAGCAGTGACAGGGGGGCCTACGAGCAGTACTTC.

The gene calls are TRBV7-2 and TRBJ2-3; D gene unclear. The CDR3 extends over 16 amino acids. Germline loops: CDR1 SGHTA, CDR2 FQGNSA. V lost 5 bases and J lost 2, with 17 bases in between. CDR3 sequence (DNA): TGTGCCAGCAGCCCTATGGGCCCCCGGGCCACAGATACGCAGTATTTT. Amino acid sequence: CASSPMGPRATDTQYF.